This TCR beta chain was recorded in a study of vaccination effects on CD4 cells after COVID-19 (dated by TCRdb to 2021 to 2024). At the level of the whole study: Each participant received two doses of an mRNA SARS-CoV-2 vaccine, either BNT162b2 or mRNA-1273. In the study, cultures from other donors were sequenced using the Oncomine TCR Beta short-read assay on an Illumina iSeq 100. In both COVID-19 convalescent patients and infection-naive vaccine recipients, the study compared SARS-CoV-2 spike-specific CD4+ TCR repertoires from before mRNA vaccination with those from after it. A total of ten to eleven COVID-19 convalescent patients and a handful of SARS-CoV-2-naive healthy vaccine recipients were included in the full study. General findings and caveats noted by the study authors: Only a small number of convalescent patients were included, and no early post-infection timepoints were available, which limited the study. In healthy vaccine recipients, vaccine-induced clones were almost all SARS-CoV-2 mono-reactive, with only 1 of 255 being cross-reactive with common cold coronaviruses. At late post-vaccination timepoints, both infection-induced and vaccine-induced clones showed marked clonal contraction, consistent with waning T cell responses.

Libraries were constructed by the immunoSEQ multiplex PCR assay. DNA from the cultured, isolated CD4+ T cells was subjected to TCR beta CDR3 sequencing. On the study's bioinformatics: Non-productive TCR sequences were removed and reads were trimmed to the CDR3 region, keeping CDR3s of at least 7 amino acids. Antigen-specific clonotypes were identified with the MANAFEST web app by comparing expansion in peptide wells against reference cultures. Positive clones required FDR<0.05 expansion versus reference and all other wells, odds ratio above 5, and frequency above 0.1% in two replicate wells. Clonotypes significantly expanded in SARS-CoV-2 spike wells and in at least one common cold coronavirus spike condition were defined as cross-reactive. Using the stringdist R package, CDR3 similarity was measured by Levenshtein distance, and unrooted trees were constructed with ape in R 3.6.1. TCRdb carries this immuneACCESS record with in-frame sequences only. Its versions omit some clonotypes, under half of them owing to an unresolved V gene in the studies checked, with the rest unexplained. Clonal size and the V and J genes are those of that table, whereas D and trimming came from the DNA. Counted in this sample were about 24,000 clones; 76% of them appeared once. Approximately 10% of the sample belongs to the ten largest clones.

The ViraFEST assay stimulated PBMC with viral peptide pools and then used TCR sequencing to identify antigen-specific CD4+ T cell clonotypes by expansion. After 10 to 11 days of culture, CD4+ T cells were isolated with the EasySep CD4+ T cell isolation kit. None of the healthy vaccine recipients had a prior SARS-CoV-2 infection, which was confirmed by nucleocapsid antibody tests that came back negative both before and after vaccination. Two million PBMC per well were cultured in IMDM with about 5% human AB serum, 9 to 10 IU/ml IL-2 and gentamicin, plus 10 ug/ml peptides. Half of the culture medium was replaced with fresh IL-2-containing medium on days 3 and 7. Unless otherwise noted, each peptide stimulation condition was cultured in triplicate wells. PBMC were separated from whole blood using Ficoll-Paque Plus gradient centrifugation and were then either cryopreserved at -140C or used fresh. The overlapping peptide pools covered the spike proteins of SARS-CoV-2 and of the common cold coronaviruses HCoV-NL63, HCoV-OC43 and HCoV-229E. The QIAamp micro DNA kit was used to extract genomic DNA from the cultured CD4+ T cells.

As for this clone: Its antigen remains unidentified. Within one base of it there is no much larger clone, and no base qualities were kept.

Trimming at the junction amounts to 3 bases on V and 6 bases on J, and the germline ends lie 5 bases apart. There are 11 amino acids in the CDR3, from cysteine to phenylalanine inclusive. The kept DNA is CDR3 alone, 33 bases in frame from the first base. Per the germline V gene, WSHSY is the CDR1 and SAAADI is the CDR2. The chain links TRBV10-2 with TRBJ1-1; no D gene call is confident. The specimen was CD4+ T cells from PBMCs cultured with HCoV-NL63 spike peptides, collected before COVID-19 vaccination. The cell subset or site label for this specimen denotes: HCoV-NL63 spike overlapping peptide pool stimulation. This TCR derives from a human donor who received a COVID-19 vaccine. The bases are TGCGCCAGCAGTGAATACTCTGAAGCTTTCTTT. Its coded protein is CASSEYSEAFF.